Reported below is one TCR beta chain. Its target is unknown. Germline-derived CDR1 and CDR2 are SGHNT and YENEEA. The CDR3 has 14 amino acids. The V segment lost 1 base and the J segment 8 bases; nucleotides outside the gene matches: 4. The study ran its PCR with 60 Vbeta and 13 Jbeta primers. The method was immunoSEQ multiplex PCR; TCRdb's version includes in-frame clones alone and lacks a portion of them. This sample lists under 65,000 clones; its ten largest clones have about 6.7%. At the time of sampling, donors were nominally healthy, though unrecorded immune exposures were likely. This entry belongs to a study of cytomegalovirus exposure and HLA in healthy donors. Broader study findings: For most TCR beta V segments, an earlier analysis put the productive rate at about 90% or about 30% of the time. There were about 160 TCR beta chains listed as cytomegalovirus-associated.

The chain employs TRBV11-3 and TRBJ1-1; 10 bases are shared with TRBD1. The sequencing input was PBMCs. The TCR comes from a woman aged 40 to 50 in good health and CMV-seronegative. The CDR3 coding sequence is TGTGCCAGCAGCTTAGGCCGGGACAGGGGCGAAGCTTTCTTT. As protein: CASSLGRDRGEAFF.